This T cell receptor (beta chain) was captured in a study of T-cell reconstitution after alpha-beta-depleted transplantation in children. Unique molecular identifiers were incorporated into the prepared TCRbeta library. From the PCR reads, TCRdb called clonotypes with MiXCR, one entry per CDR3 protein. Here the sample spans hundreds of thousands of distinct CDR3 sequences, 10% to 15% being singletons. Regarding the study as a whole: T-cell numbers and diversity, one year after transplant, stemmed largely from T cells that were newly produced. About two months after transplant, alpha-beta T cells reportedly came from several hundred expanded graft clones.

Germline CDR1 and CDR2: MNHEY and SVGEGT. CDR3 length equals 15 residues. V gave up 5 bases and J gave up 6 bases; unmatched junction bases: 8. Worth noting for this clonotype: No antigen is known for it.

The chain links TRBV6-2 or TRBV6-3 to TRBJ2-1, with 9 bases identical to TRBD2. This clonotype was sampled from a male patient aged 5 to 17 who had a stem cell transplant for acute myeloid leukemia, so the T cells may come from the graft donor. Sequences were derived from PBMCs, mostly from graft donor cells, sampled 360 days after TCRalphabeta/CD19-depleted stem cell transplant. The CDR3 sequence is CASSKPGLAANEQFF. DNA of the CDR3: TGTGCCAGCAGTAAACCGGGACTAGCTGCCAATGAGCAGTTCTTC.